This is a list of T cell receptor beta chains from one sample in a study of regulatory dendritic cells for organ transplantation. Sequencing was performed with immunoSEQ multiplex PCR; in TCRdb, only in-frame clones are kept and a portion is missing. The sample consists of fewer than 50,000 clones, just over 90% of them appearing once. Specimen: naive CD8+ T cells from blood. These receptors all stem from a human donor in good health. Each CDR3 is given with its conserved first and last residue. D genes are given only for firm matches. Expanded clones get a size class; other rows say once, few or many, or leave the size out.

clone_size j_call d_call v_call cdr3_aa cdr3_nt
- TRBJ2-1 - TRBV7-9 CASSLVTDYNEQFF TGTGCCAGCAGCTTAGTCACAGATTACAATGAGCAGTTCTTC
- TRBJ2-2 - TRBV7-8 CASSLDIGGNTGELFF TGTGCCAGCAGCTTGGACATTGGGGGGAACACCGGGGAGCTGTTTTTT
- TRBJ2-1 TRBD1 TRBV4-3 CASSHGTAHANEQFF TGCGCCAGCAGCCATGGGACAGCCCACGCGAATGAGCAGTTCTTC
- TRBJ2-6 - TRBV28 CASRIQGGPGANVLTF TGTGCCAGCAGGATACAAGGGGGGCCTGGGGCCAACGTCCTGACTTTC
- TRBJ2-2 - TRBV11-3 CASSLVISGELFF TGTGCCAGCAGCTTAGTTATATCCGGGGAGCTGTTTTTT
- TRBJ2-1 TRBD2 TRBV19 CATGGATDSYNEQFF TGTGCCACCGGGGGGGCGACCGACTCCTACAATGAGCAGTTCTTC
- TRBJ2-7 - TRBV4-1 CASSHPGSYEQYF TGCGCCAGCAGCCATCCCGGGTCCTACGAGCAGTACTTC
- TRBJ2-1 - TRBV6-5 CASSYRGVYNEQFF TGTGCCAGCAGTTACCGGGGCGTCTACAATGAGCAGTTCTTC
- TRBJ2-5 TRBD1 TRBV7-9 CASSLKAGQGARETQYF TGTGCCAGCAGCCTCAAGGCGGGACAGGGGGCTCGGGAGACCCAGTACTTC
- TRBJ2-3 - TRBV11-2 CASSFPDWQKPPFTDTQYF TGTGCCAGCAGCTTCCCGGACTGGCAAAAACCGCCATTCACAGATACGCAGTATTTT
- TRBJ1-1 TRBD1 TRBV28 CASSAGTGGLAFF TGTGCCAGCAGTGCAGGGACAGGGGGCTTAGCTTTCTTT
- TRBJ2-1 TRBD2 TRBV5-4 CASSLRAGGSFEQFF TGTGCCAGCAGCTTACGAGCGGGGGGTTCTTTTGAGCAGTTCTTC
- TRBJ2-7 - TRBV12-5 CASGLVLGRLGPYEQYF TGTGCTAGTGGTTTGGTACTCGGGCGACTAGGCCCCTACGAGCAGTACTTC
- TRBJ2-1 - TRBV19 CASSIAPGLNEQFF TGTGCCAGTAGTATAGCCCCAGGATTGAATGAGCAGTTCTTC
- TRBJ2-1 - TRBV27 CATGTTFDNEQFF TGTGCCACCGGGACAACCTTTGACAATGAGCAGTTCTTC
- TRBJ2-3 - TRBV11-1 CASRRGTDTQYF TGTGCCAGCCGTCGGGGCACAGATACGCAGTATTTT
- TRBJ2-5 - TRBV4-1 CASSQEVRGETQYF TGCGCCAGCAGCCAAGAGGTCCGGGGGGAGACCCAGTACTTC
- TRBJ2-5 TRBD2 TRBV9 CASSVPTSGEETQYF TGTGCCAGCAGCGTCCCTACTAGCGGAGAAGAGACCCAGTACTTC
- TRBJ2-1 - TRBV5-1 CASSQRVNEQFF TGCGCCAGCAGCCAGAGGGTGAATGAGCAGTTCTTC
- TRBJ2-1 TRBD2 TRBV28 CASSRLAVYNEQFF TGTGCCAGCAGCCGACTAGCGGTATACAATGAGCAGTTCTTC
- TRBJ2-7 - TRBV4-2 CASSPHRPLDEQYF TGTGCCAGCAGCCCCCACAGACCACTTGACGAGCAGTACTTC
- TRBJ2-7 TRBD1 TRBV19 CASSYRGLSYEQYF TGTGCCAGTAGTTACAGGGGGCTATCCTACGAGCAGTACTTC
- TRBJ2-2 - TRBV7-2 CASSLAGGTTGELFF TGTGCCAGCAGCTTAGCGGGCGGGACCACCGGGGAGCTGTTTTTT
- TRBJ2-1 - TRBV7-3 CASSPFATLKQFF TGTGCCAGCAGCCCCTTTGCCACCCTGAAGCAGTTCTTC
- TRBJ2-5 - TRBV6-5 CASRFYGSQETQYF TGTGCCAGCAGGTTTTACGGGTCCCAAGAGACCCAGTACTTC
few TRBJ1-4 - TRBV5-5 CASSLRQGGEKLFF TGTGCCAGCAGCTTGAGGCAGGGTGGGGAAAAACTGTTTTTT
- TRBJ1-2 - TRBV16 CASSPDGGGNYGYTF TGTGCCAGCAGCCCTGACGGGGGGGGAAACTATGGCTACACCTTC
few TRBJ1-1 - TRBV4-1 CASSQTEGTDTEAFF TGCGCCAGCAGCCAGACAGAGGGAACGGACACTGAAGCTTTCTTT
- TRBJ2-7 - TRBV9 CASSGEVTSYEQYF TGTGCCAGCAGTGGTGAAGTAACATCCTACGAGCAGTACTTC
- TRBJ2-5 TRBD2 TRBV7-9 CASSLVLAERGTQYF TGTGCCAGCAGCTTAGTTCTAGCGGAACGGGGGACCCAGTACTTC
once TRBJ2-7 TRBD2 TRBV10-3 CAISGGLAGDLDEQYF TGTGCCATCAGTGGGGGACTAGCGGGAGATCTCGACGAGCAGTACTTC
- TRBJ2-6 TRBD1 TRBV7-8 CASSGTGGATTHGANVLTF TGTGCCAGCAGTGGGACAGGCGGGGCTACAACCCATGGGGCCAACGTCCTGACTTTC
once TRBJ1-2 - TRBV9 CASTSLDGYTF TGTGCCAGCACCTCCTTAGACGGCTACACCTTC
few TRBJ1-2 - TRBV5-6 CASTGLTDYGYTF TGTGCCAGCACTGGGTTGACAGACTATGGCTACACCTTC
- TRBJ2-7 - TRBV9 CASSVAPGGEYEQYF TGTGCCAGCAGCGTAGCTCCCGGGGGAGAGTACGAGCAGTACTTC
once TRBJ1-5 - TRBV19 CASSTGGEEGNQPQHF TGTGCCAGCTCGACCGGGGGGGAAGAGGGCAATCAGCCCCAGCATTTT
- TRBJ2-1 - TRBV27 CASRMGRDYNEQFF TGTGCCAGCAGAATGGGACGGGACTACAATGAGCAGTTCTTC
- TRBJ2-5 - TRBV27 CASSPPFVQAGETQYF TGTGCCAGCAGTCCACCCTTTGTCCAGGCCGGAGAGACCCAGTACTTC
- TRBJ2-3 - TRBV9 CASSVDGSTDTQYF TGTGCCAGCAGCGTGGATGGATCCACAGATACGCAGTATTTT
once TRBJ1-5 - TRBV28 CASSLTGSNQPQHF TGTGCCAGCAGTTTGACAGGAAGCAATCAGCCCCAGCATTTT
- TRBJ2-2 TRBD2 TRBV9 CASSPASGSGTGELFF TGTGCCAGCAGCCCGGCTAGCGGGAGTGGGACCGGGGAGCTGTTTTTT
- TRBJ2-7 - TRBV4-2 CASSQGEGIVYEQYF TGTGCCAGCAGCCAAGGCGAGGGGATCGTCTACGAGCAGTACTTC
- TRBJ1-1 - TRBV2 CARHPFETEAFF TGTGCCCGCCACCCCTTTGAGACTGAAGCTTTCTTT
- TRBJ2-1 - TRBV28 CASSLGHEQFF TGTGCCAGCAGTTTAGGGCATGAGCAGTTCTTC
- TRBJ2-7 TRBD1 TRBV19 CASSTGTGTEMQYF TGTGCCAGTTCAACCGGGACAGGGACGGAAATGCAGTACTTC
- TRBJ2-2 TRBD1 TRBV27 CASSWTGTGELFF TGTGCCAGCAGTTGGACAGGGACCGGGGAGCTGTTTTTT
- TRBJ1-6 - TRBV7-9 CASSLDGPLHF TGTGCCAGCAGCTTAGATGGACCCCTCCACTTT
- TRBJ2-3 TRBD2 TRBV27 CASSSGTSGTDTQYF TGTGCCAGCAGTTCCGGGACTAGCGGCACAGATACGCAGTATTTT
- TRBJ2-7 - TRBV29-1 CSASEGTVYEQYF TGCAGTGCATCAGAGGGCACGGTCTACGAGCAGTACTTC
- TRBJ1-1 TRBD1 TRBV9 CASSVDINPRDREESEAFF TGTGCCAGCAGCGTAGACATCAACCCCCGGGACAGGGAAGAATCAGAAGCTTTCTTT
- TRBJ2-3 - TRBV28 CASRQEEGTDTQYF TGTGCCAGCAGACAGGAGGAAGGCACAGATACGCAGTATTTT
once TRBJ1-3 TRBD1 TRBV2 CASSGDSHSGNTIYF TGTGCCAGCAGTGGGGACAGCCACTCTGGAAACACCATATATTTT
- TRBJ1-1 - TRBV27 CASSFSGTYTEAFF TGTGCCAGCAGTTTCTCCGGGACTTACACTGAAGCTTTCTTT
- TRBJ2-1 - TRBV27 CASSFGGRFADEQFF TGTGCCAGCAGTTTCGGGGGCCGTTTTGCCGATGAGCAGTTCTTC
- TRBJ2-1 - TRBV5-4 CASSLEGGPYNEQFF TGTGCCAGCAGCTTGGAGGGGGGGCCCTACAATGAGCAGTTCTTC